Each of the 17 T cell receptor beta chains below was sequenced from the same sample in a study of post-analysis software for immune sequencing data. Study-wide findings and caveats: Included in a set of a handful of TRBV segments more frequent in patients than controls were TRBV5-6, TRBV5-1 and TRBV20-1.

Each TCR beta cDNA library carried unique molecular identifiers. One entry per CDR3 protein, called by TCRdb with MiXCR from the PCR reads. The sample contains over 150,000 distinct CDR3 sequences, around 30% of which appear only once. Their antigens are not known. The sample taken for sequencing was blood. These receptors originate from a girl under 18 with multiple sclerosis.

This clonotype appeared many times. The CDR3 here is CSEGTGANYEQYF. For the CDR3, the DNA is TGCAGTGAGGGGACGGGAGCTAACTACGAGCAGTACTTC. This chain connects TRBV20-1 to TRBJ2-7; D is perhaps TRBD2 (6 bases). Germline CDR1 reads DFQATT; CDR2 reads SNEGSKA (reference sequence). There are 13 residues in the CDR3. The germline V and J ends were trimmed by 7 bases and 3 bases, with 16 bases remaining between them.

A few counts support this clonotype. The CDR3 DNA sequence: TGTGCCACCGCTACAACAGGGGACGAAAAACTGTTTTTT. It yields the protein CATATTGDEKLFF. V usage is TRBV6-6 and J usage is TRBJ1-4, with TRBD1 matching 7 bases. After removal of 10 bases from V and 8 bases from J, the junction contained 10 bases not matched to a gene. CDR3 length equals 13 residues. CDR1 is MNHNY and CDR2 is SVGAGI in the germline V gene (reference sequence).

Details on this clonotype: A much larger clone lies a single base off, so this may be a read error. CDR3 coding DNA: TGTGCCAGCAGCTCCTCCGGTGGTAGCGGAAAAGGGACCCAGTACTTC. As protein: CASSSSGGSGKGTQYF. The chain recombines TRBV7-3 with TRBJ2-5; D is possibly TRBD2 (6 bases). Per the germline V gene, CDR1 is SGHTA and CDR2 is FQGTGA. Between the trimmed V and J ends, which lost 4 bases and 7 bases, there was a span of 22 bases. The CDR3 has 16 residues.

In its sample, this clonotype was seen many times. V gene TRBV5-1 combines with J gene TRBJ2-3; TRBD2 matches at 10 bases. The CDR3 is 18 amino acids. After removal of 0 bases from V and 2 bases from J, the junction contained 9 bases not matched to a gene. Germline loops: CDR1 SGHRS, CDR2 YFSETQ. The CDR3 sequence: CASSLDQREGSITDTQYF. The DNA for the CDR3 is TGCGCCAGCAGCTTGGACCAGCGGGAGGGCTCAATCACAGATACGCAGTATTTT.

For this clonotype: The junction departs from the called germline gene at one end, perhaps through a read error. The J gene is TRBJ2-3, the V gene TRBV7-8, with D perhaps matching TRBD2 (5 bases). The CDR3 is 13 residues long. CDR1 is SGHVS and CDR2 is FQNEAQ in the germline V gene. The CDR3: CASTPLREDMQYF. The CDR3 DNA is TGTGCCAGCACCCCGTTACGGGAAGATATGCAGTATTTT. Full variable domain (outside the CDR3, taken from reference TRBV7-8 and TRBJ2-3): GAGVSQSPRYKVAKRGQDVALRCDPISGHVSLFWYQQALGQGPEFLTYFQNEAQLDKSGLPSDRFFAERPEGSVSTLKIQRTQQEDSAVYLCASTPLREDMQYFGPGTRLTVL.

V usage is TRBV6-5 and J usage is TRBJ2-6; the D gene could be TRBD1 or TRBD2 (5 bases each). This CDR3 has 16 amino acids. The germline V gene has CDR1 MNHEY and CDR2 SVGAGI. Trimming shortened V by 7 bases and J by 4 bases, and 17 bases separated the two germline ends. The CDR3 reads CASKGSPYPGANVLTF. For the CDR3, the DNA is TGTGCCAGCAAGGGGAGCCCGTACCCCGGGGCCAACGTCCTGACTTTC.

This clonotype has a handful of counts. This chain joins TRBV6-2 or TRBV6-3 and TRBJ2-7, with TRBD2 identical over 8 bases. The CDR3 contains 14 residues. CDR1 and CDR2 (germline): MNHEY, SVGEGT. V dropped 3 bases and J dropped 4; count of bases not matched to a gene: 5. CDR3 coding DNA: TGTGCCAGCAGTTATAAGCGGGGGACTTACGAGCAGTACTTC. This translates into CASSYKRGTYEQYF.

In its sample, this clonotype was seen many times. CDR3 protein: CASSAPTMTGDNEQFF. The CDR3, as DNA: TGTGCCAGCAGCGCACCCACTATGACAGGGGACAATGAGCAGTTCTTC. The V and J genes are TRBV5-6 and TRBJ2-1; 8 bases map to TRBD1. This CDR3 region has 16 residues. The junction had 11 bases not matched to a gene; V was cut back by 4 bases and J by 5 bases. The germline CDR1 and CDR2 sequences are SGHDT and YYEEEE.

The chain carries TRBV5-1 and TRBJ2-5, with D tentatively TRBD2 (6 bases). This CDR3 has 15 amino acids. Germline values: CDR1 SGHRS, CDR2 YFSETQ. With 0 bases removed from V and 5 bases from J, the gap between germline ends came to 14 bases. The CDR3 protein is CASSLVAGKGETQYF. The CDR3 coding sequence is TGCGCCAGCAGCTTGGTGGCGGGAAAGGGGGAGACCCAGTACTTC.

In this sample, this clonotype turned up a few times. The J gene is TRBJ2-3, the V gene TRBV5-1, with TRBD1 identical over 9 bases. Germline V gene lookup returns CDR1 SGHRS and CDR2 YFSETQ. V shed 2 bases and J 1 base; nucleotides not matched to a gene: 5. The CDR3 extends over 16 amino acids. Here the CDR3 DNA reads TGCGCCAGCAGCTTACAGGGGGCGCATGGCACAGATACGCAGTATTTT. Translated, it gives CASSLQGAHGTDTQYF.

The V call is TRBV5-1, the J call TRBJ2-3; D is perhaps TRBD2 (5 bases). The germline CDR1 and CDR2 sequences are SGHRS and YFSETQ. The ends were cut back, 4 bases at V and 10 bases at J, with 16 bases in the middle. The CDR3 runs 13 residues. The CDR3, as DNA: TGCGCCAGCAGCGCCTCCTCTCGGGATGCGCAGTATTTT. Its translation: CASSASSRDAQYF.

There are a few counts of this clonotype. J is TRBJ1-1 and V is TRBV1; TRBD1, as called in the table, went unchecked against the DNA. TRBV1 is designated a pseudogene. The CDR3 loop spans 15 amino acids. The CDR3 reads CTSSQGGVLNTEAFF. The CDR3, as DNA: TGCACCAGCAGCCAAGGAGGGGTATTGAACACTGAAGCTTTCTTT.

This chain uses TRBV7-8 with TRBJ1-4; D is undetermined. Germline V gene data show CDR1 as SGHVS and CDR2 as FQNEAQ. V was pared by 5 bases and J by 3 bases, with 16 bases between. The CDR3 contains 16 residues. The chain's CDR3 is CASSDSNSRPNEKLFF. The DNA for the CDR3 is TGTGCCAGCAGCGATTCTAATAGCCGGCCTAATGAAAAACTGTTTTTT.

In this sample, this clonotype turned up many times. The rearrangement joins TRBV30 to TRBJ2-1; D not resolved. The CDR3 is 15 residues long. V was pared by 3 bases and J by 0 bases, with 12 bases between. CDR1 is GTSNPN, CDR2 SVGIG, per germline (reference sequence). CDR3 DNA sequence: TGTGCCTGGAGACACTACGACCCCTCCTACAATGAGCAGTTCTTC. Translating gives CAWRHYDPSYNEQFF.

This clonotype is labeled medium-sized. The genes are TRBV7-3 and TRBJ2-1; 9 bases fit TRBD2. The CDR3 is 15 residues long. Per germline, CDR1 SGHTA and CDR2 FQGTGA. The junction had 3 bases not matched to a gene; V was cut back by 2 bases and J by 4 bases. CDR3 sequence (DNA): TGTGCCAGCAGCTTAGGCGGGAGGGGATACAATGAGCAGTTCTTC. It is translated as CASSLGGRGYNEQFF.

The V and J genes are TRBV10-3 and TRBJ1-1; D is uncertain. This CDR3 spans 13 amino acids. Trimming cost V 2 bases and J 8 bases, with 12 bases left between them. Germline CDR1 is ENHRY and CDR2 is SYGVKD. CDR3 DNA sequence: TGTGCCATCAGTGAGCGGGTAGGAGTGGAAGCTTTCTTT. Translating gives CAISERVGVEAFF.

The CDR3 DNA sequence: TGCGCCAGCAGCCAAGAAACCCGGGACGCCCTCACTAAGTGGGCTGAAGCTTTCTTT. Its protein product is CASSQETRDALTKWAEAFF. V gene TRBV4-1 combines with J gene TRBJ1-1, with a possible D match to TRBD1 (5 bases). Germline V gene data show CDR1 as MGHRA and CDR2 as YSYEKL. V dropped 0 bases and J dropped 6 bases, with 26 bases sitting between them. This CDR3 has 19 amino acids.